This T cell receptor beta chain was documented in a study of OX40 agonist ivuxolimab in advanced cancers. Study information: Ivuxolimab is an agonistic anti-OX40 (CD134) antibody, and patients were treated with it. Regarding the study as a whole: The study observed clonal expansion of CD4+ and CD8+ blood T cells by week 6 at 0.1 to 3.0 mg/kg. In CD8+ T cells, expanded clones were on average more numerous than in CD4+.

From germline, CDR1 is MDHEN and CDR2 SYDVKM. The CDR3 is 17 residues long. V gave up 1 base and J gave up 4 bases; unmatched junction bases: 7. Some clones are missing from TCRdb's copy, which holds only in-frame ones; the method was immunoSEQ multiplex PCR. This table has 40,000 to 50,000 clones, about nine tenths appearing once. Turning to this clone: Antigen unknown.

The study sampled blood at baseline, cycle 4 day 1, and cycle 7 day 1. This sample comprised CD4+ or CD8+ T cells sorted from blood, obtained in a trial of the OX40 agonist ivuxolimab. The V gene is TRBV28, the J gene TRBJ1-4, with 9 bases that match TRBD1. The TCR was taken from an adult with an advanced solid tumor such as melanoma, head and neck, liver or kidney cancer. This CDR3 reads CASSLFSPGQGNEKLFF. The CDR3, as DNA: TGTGCCAGCAGTTTATTCTCACCGGGACAGGGTAATGAAAAACTGTTTTTT. The full variable domain, with the rest looked up from reference TRBV28 and TRBJ1-4, is DVKVTQSSRYLVKRTGEKVFLECVQDMDHENMFWYRQDPGLGLRLIYFSYDVKMKEKGDIPEGYSVSREKKERFSLILESASTNQTSMYLCASSLFSPGQGNEKLFFGSGTQLSVL.